The source of this T cell receptor beta chain is a study of blood T cell repertoires in COVID-19. At the level of the study: There were acute and convalescent COVID-19 samples, and they came from the United States, Italy and Spain. Sample material is recorded as cDNA or gDNA derived from T cells, B-cell-depleted T cells, or PBMCs.

The CDR3 runs to 15 residues. J lost 5 bases, V lost 6 bases, and 10 bases had no gene match. Germline CDR1 SGHTA, CDR2 FQGNSA. Authors' data handling: Counts of nucleated cells, estimated from reference gene primer amplification, were obtained. TCRdb keeps only in-frame clones here, not all; method: immunoSEQ multiplex PCR. From that table come the V and J calls and clone size; the DNA was used to work out D and trimming. This sample has some 160,000 clones, with 78% found just once. The sequencing sample was made of peripheral blood. This sequence was found in a woman at least 80 years old with acute or convalescent COVID-19. The chain employs TRBV7-2 and TRBJ2-5; 9 bases line up with TRBD2. CDR3 sequence: CASSRMGLAQETQYF. Written as DNA, the CDR3 is TGTGCCAGCAGTCGAATGGGACTAGCACAGGAGACCCAGTACTTC.